One TCR beta chain is described in this entry. What it recognizes is unknown. Other DNA sequences in the sample encode the same CDR3. This table comes from immunoSEQ multiplex PCR, and its TCRdb copy is limited to in-frame clones, with some not included. The table lists about 1 million clones, roughly 75% of them singletons. The germline V gene has CDR1 SGHVS and CDR2 FQNEAQ. The CDR3 runs to 11 residues. Deletions cut 4 bases from V and 2 bases from J, with 3 bases between. This sample was included in a study of shared clonotypes between healthy human individuals. The wider study: Aged 18 to 49, the donors were a couple of women and three men. Study-level points and caveats: Non-shared clonotypes displayed generation probabilities falling below those of clonotypes present in all four donors.

The origin of this receptor is a man younger than 30 in good health. The genes are TRBV7-8 and TRBJ2-7, with D unclear. The sequencing sample was made of memory CD4+ T cells sorted from blood. Subset defined: CD45RA-negative fraction. CDR3 DNA sequence: TGTGCCAGCAGCTCGGCCTACGAGCAGTACTTC. It codes for CASSSAYEQYF.